This T cell receptor beta chain was captured in a study of T cell repertoires in cytomegalovirus infection. Study at large: A matching HLA type, together with CMV infection, was signaled by public TCR beta signatures. Study results and caveats: HLA-C-restricted, CMV-specific TCR beta clonotypes were dominant ex vivo. Identification of carriers of CMV plus the relevant HLA was performed using cumulative public TCR beta family frequency.

Details on this clonotype: The antigen is unknown.

TCRdb reprocessed the reads with MiXCR, giving one entry per CDR3 protein. The table lists more than 150,000 distinct CDR3 sequences, about 21% of them singletons. The germline V gene has CDR1 LNHDA and CDR2 SQIVND (reference sequence). The CDR3 has 15 amino acids. V was shortened by 3 bases and J by 0 bases, with 11 bases between the two germline ends. The TCR sequence derives from a human donor in good health (CMV status not recorded). Some clones in this sample may be carry-over from other donors' samples. Input material: PBMCs. The chain employs TRBV19 and TRBJ1-1, with D tentatively TRBD1 (5 bases). The chain's CDR3 is CASSIYGHLNTEAFF. In nucleotides, the CDR3 is TGTGCCAGTAGTATTTATGGACACTTGAACACTGAAGCTTTCTTT.